This T cell receptor (beta chain) was identified during a study of blood T cells in healthy people across ages. CDR3 size: 16 residues. Trimming cost V 6 bases and J 0 bases, with 15 bases left between them. Germline loops: CDR1 MNHNY, CDR2 SVGAGI (reference sequence). Using a J-beta primer mix together with a sample-barcoded 5' primer, a second PCR was run for roughly 6 to 11 cycles. TCRdb re-called the 5' RACE reads through MiXCR, storing one row per CDR3 protein. This sample yields approximately 810,000 distinct CDR3 sequences, of which 25% to 30% are seen a single time; approximately 15% belongs to the top ten.

The chain links TRBV6-6 to TRBJ1-5, with unresolved D. The specimen was blood. The origin of this receptor is a woman over 75 in good health. The CDR3 spells CASSQEQSHSNQPQHF. CDR3 DNA sequence: TGTGCCAGCAGCCAAGAACAGTCCCATAGCAATCAGCCCCAGCATTTT.